This T cell receptor (beta chain) originates from a study of CD4 T cell repertoires in COVID-19 (dated by TCRdb to about 2021). Regarding the research as a whole: To analyze cross-reactivity, CFSE-low cells were expanded with IL-2 for approximately nine days and then labeled again and restimulated with spike proteins from other coronaviruses. The study characterized naturally processed CD4+ T cell responses to SARS-CoV-2 spike and nucleoprotein in COVID-19-recovered individuals, using TCR Vbeta sequencing to assess clonal composition. In three recovered individuals, the TCR Vbeta repertoire of SARS-CoV-2-reactive T cells was analyzed at the subset level. Findings and caveats that apply to the study as a whole: Two or all three memory subsets shared several of the most expanded SARS-CoV-2-reactive clonotypes, which suggests intraclonal diversification. Between 7 and 25% of SARS-CoV-2 clonotypes were also detected in SARS-CoV and/or HKU1 spike-stimulated secondary cultures, consistent with cross-reactivity.

Library preparation was by the immunoSEQ multiplex PCR assay. Processing in the source paper ran as follows. The Chao-Jaccard similarity index and counts of shared clonotypes were used to quantify repertoire overlap between subsets. TCRdb limited this immuneACCESS table to in-frame rearrangements with V and J called. A share of clones is missing; checked studies link under half to unresolved V genes, and the rest is unexplained. V, J and clone size are taken as reported in that table, and D and trimming were inferred from the DNA itself. This sample gives approximately 79,000 clones in total; roughly four fifths of them show up just once. Jointly, the top ten make up approximately 0.55% of the sample. In regard to this clone: Which antigen it targets is not known. No much larger clone is present one base from it, and per-base qualities are unavailable.

The time point tag for this specimen amounts to: sample from a COVID-19-recovered individual after infection. Donors were patients who had recovered from mild-to-severe COVID-19. Memory T cell samples that were not cultured went straight to sequencing right after ex vivo isolation. From peripheral blood mononuclear cells, the researchers isolated CD4+ total memory, central memory, effector memory and circulating T follicular helper cells. The sample was CD4+ T cells from peripheral blood, taken after recovery from COVID-19. The clonotype originates from a human donor who had COVID-19.

The CDR3 region has the sequence CASSQTVPANNSPLHF. The DNA sequence is TGTGCCAGCAGCCAAACCGTCCCTGCGAATAATTCACCCCTCCACTTT. The chain is assembled from TRBV3-1 (or the pseudogene TRBV3-2) and TRBJ1-6; no D segment can be confidently identified. Trimming takes 2 bases from V and 5 bases from J, and the germline ends sit 13 bases apart. From cysteine to phenylalanine, the CDR3 is 16 amino acids long. Just CDR3 DNA is preserved here, 48 bases in frame from base 1. CDR1 and CDR2 are drawn from the germline V gene (reference sequence): LGHDT, YNNKEL.